These 8 T cell receptor beta chains were sequenced from one sample in a study of T cell responses to AZD1222 COVID-19 vaccine. Generated by immunoSEQ multiplex PCR, the TCRdb table keeps only in-frame clones and is missing some. The table includes 20,000 or so clones, around nine tenths detected once. The sequenced sample was peripheral blood, obtained 28 days after the second AZD1222 dose. These receptors were taken from an adult who received the AZD1222 COVID-19 vaccine.

This clone was detected once. The chain employs TRBV5-1 and TRBJ2-2, with 14 bases identical to TRBD2. V lost 3 bases, J lost 4 bases, and 5 bases stayed unmatched. Per the germline V gene, CDR1 is SGHRS and CDR2 is YFSETQ. This CDR3 has 17 residues. The CDR3 coding sequence is TGCGCCAGCAGCTGGACTAGCGGGAGGCTTGGCACCGGGGAGCTGTTTTTT. Its protein is CASSWTSGRLGTGELFF. The whole variable domain, remainder taken from reference TRBV5-1 and TRBJ2-2, is KAGVTQTPRYLIKTRGQQVTLSCSPISGHRSVSWYQQTPGQGLQFLFEYFSETQRNKGNFPGRFSGRQFSNSRSEMNVSTLELGDSALYLCASSWTSGRLGTGELFFGEGSRLTVL.

The table lists this clone with a count of one. This sequence joins TRBV5-5 and TRBJ2-5; no clear D gene. The V and J ends lost 0 bases and 3 bases respectively, with 12 bases between them. There are 15 residues in the CDR3. From germline, CDR1 is SGHKS and CDR2 YYEKEE (reference sequence). CDR3 protein: CASSLALRKEETQYF. DNA of the CDR3: TGTGCCAGCAGCTTGGCCTTGCGTAAAGAAGAGACCCAGTACTTC. The full variable domain, in which reference TRBV5-5 and TRBJ2-5 provide the parts outside the CDR3, is DAGVTQSPTHLIKTRGQQVTLRCSPISGHKSVSWYQQVLGQGPQFIFQYYEKEERGRGNFPDRFSARQFPNYSSELNVNALLLGDSALYLCASSLALRKEETQYFGPGTRLLVL.

The gene calls are TRBV9 and TRBJ2-1; a weak D match, TRBD2 (5 bases). This CDR3 contains 12 residues. V dropped 2 bases and J dropped 8 bases, with 8 bases sitting between them. CDR1 is SGDLS, CDR2 YYNGEE, per germline. This CDR3 is CASSVGIDEQFF. The CDR3 DNA follows: TGTGCCAGCAGCGTCGGGATCGATGAGCAGTTCTTC.

In this sample, this clone turned up once. V is TRBV5-1 and J is TRBJ1-1, with D perhaps matching TRBD1 (5 bases). Germline CDR1 reads SGHRS; CDR2 reads YFSETQ. Trimming removed 4 bases from V and 0 bases from J, with 13 bases in between. The CDR3 spans 15 residues. In DNA form, the CDR3 reads TGCGCCAGCAGCCCAGGGATTACAATGAACACTGAAGCTTTCTTT. Protein product: CASSPGITMNTEAFF.

This chain connects TRBV7-2 to TRBJ2-7; D might be TRBD1 (6 bases). The CDR3 sequence is 13 residues long. V was cut by 6 bases and J by 3 bases, with 12 bases left in between. Germline assignment: CDR1 SGHTA and CDR2 FQGNSA. CDR3 in amino acids: CASSWDKYYEQYV. In nucleotides, the CDR3 is TGTGCCAGCAGTTGGGACAAGTACTACGAGCAGTACGTC.

Only one count was recorded for this clone. This chain joins TRBV10-3 and TRBJ1-5; D call uncertain. The CDR3 contains 14 residues. Trimming pared 10 bases from V and 0 bases from J, leaving 13 bases between. The germline gives CDR1 ENHRY, CDR2 SYGVKD. CDR3 sequence: CATLESNSNQPQHF. CDR3 nucleotide sequence: TGTGCCACTTTGGAGAGCAATAGCAATCAGCCCCAGCATTTT.

The genes are TRBV2 and TRBJ2-5; 9 bases line up with TRBD1. The CDR3 is made up of 13 amino acids. In germline, CDR1 is SNHLY, CDR2 FYNNEI. J was trimmed by 9 bases and V by 6 bases; bases with no gene match: 8. In DNA form, the CDR3 reads TGTGCCAGCAGGACCTGGGACAGGGAGCCCCAGTACTTC. Amino acid sequence: CASRTWDREPQYF.

The V call is TRBV5-1, the J call TRBJ1-1, with 10 nucleotides matching TRBD1. V dropped 0 bases and J dropped 4; count of bases not matched to a gene: 9. Germline lookup yields CDR1 SGHRS and CDR2 YFSETQ. CDR3 length: 17 residues. The CDR3 spells CASSLVGVTGGFTEAFF. CDR3 in DNA: TGCGCCAGCAGCTTGGTCGGGGTGACAGGGGGCTTCACTGAAGCTTTCTTT.